The 13 T cell receptor beta chains reported below all come from one sample, sequenced in a study of blood T cells in healthy people across ages. A second PCR, run for 7 to 11 cycles, used a sample-barcoded 5' primer plus a J-beta primer mix. TCRdb passed the 5' RACE reads through MiXCR, listing each CDR3 protein once. The data contain some 1.5 million distinct CDR3 sequences, roughly 30% of them singletons. The specimen sequenced was blood. Receptors originate from a woman aged 25 to 39 in good health.

Only a few counts were recorded for this clonotype. This chain joins TRBV7-9 and TRBJ2-7; 13 positions agree with TRBD2. CDR1 and CDR2 (germline): SEHNR, FQNEAQ (reference sequence). The CDR3 extends over 20 amino acids. J lost 1 base, V lost 3 bases, and 15 bases had no gene match. CDR3: CASSFYLPTSGRPPSYEQYF. Written as DNA, the CDR3 is TGTGCCAGCAGCTTTTATTTGCCGACTAGCGGGAGGCCACCTTCCTACGAGCAGTACTTC.

The chain carries TRBV6-6 and TRBJ1-2; TRBD1 aligns across 11 bases. The CDR3 is made up of 16 amino acids. Trimming cost V 6 bases and J 2 bases; bases outside gene matches: 8. Germline CDR1 is MNHNY and CDR2 is SVGAGI (reference sequence). CDR3 loop: CASRPGQGVINYGYTF. CDR3 DNA: TGTGCCAGCAGACCGGGACAGGGGGTAATAAACTATGGCTACACCTTC.

This chain links TRBV5-1 with TRBJ2-1, with TRBD2 identical over 11 bases. Looked up from germline, CDR1 is SGHRS and CDR2 is YFSETQ. CDR3 length: 16 amino acids. V lost 0 bases, J lost 6 bases, and 5 bases stayed unmatched. Written as DNA, the CDR3 is TGCGCCAGCAGCTTGGATAGCGGGGGGGCCGGCAATGAGCAGTTCTTC. This codes for CASSLDSGGAGNEQFF.

V and J are TRBV12-3 or TRBV12-4 and TRBJ2-7; TRBD1 might be the D (6 bases). The CDR3 totals 14 residues. Trimming shortened V by 4 bases and J by 5 bases, and 15 bases separated the two germline ends. CDR3 sequence: CASSSVGGFDEQYF. CDR3 DNA sequence: TGTGCCAGCAGTTCAGTAGGGGGATTCGACGAGCAGTACTTC.

Notes on this clonotype: It may be a read error: a sequence one base away is much more abundant. This chain joins TRBV6-2 or TRBV6-3 and TRBJ2-1, with no clear D. V lost 6 bases and J lost 2, with 20 bases in between. Per germline, CDR1 MNHEY and CDR2 SVGEGT. This CDR3 contains 17 residues. Written as DNA, the CDR3 is TGTGCCAGCAGCCGAACCCGCAGCCCAAGCCCCTACAATGAGCAGTTCTTC. It is translated as CASSRTRSPSPYNEQFF.

This clonotype has just a few counts. The V and J genes are TRBV12-3 or TRBV12-4 and TRBJ2-4; 10 bases line up with TRBD1. The CDR3 contains 14 residues. The V segment lost 6 bases and the J segment 13 bases; nucleotides outside the gene matches: 12. This CDR3 reads CASRLDRGLGEQYF. CDR3 in DNA: TGTGCCAGCAGGTTGGACAGGGGGTTGGGTGAGCAGTACTTC.

This clonotype turned up a few times. This sequence joins TRBV18 and TRBJ1-2, with 9 bases matching TRBD1. Trimming at V came to 4 bases and at J to 4 bases, leaving 4 bases not matched to a gene. The CDR3 runs to 14 residues. Germline V gene data show CDR1 as KGHSH and CDR2 as LQKENI. CDR3 sequence (DNA): TGTGCCAGCTCACGGGACAGGGATGCCTATGGCTACACCTTC. Its protein is CASSRDRDAYGYTF.

The rearrangement joins TRBV7-9 to TRBJ1-1, with 8 bases aligning to TRBD1. CDR1 is SEHNR, CDR2 FQNEAQ, per germline (reference sequence). Trimming at V came to 6 bases and at J to 8 bases, leaving 5 bases not matched to a gene. The CDR3 runs to 12 residues. In nucleotides, the CDR3 is TGTGCCAGCAGTTCAGGACAGGGAGAAGCTTTCTTT. Protein product: CASSSGQGEAFF.

This chain connects TRBV20-1 to TRBJ2-3; D possibly corresponds to TRBD1 (6 bases). The V gene lost 3 bases and the J gene lost 1 base, with 17 bases spanning the gap. Germline-derived CDR1 and CDR2 are DFQATT and SNEGSKA (reference sequence). The CDR3 is 16 residues long. DNA for the CDR3: TGCAGTGCTAGGCTGTCAGGGGTAACGGGCACAGATACGCAGTATTTT. It encodes CSARLSGVTGTDTQYF.

This clonotype was picked up a small number of times. The rearrangement links TRBV20-1 to TRBJ2-7, with 7 bases matching TRBD1. The V gene end was trimmed by 3 bases and the J gene end by 3 bases; junction bases not matched to a gene: 8. The length of the CDR3 is 14 residues. Germline V lookup: CDR1 DFQATT, CDR2 SNEGSKA (reference sequence). The chain's CDR3 is CSASDRQGHYEQYF. The CDR3 coding sequence is TGCAGTGCTAGCGATAGACAGGGCCACTACGAGCAGTACTTC.

This clonotype came up a few times. The rearrangement uses TRBV20-1 and TRBJ2-3; the match to TRBD2 covers 9 bases. The CDR3 runs 16 residues. Germline V gives CDR1 DFQATT, CDR2 SNEGSKA (reference sequence). The V gene end was trimmed by 4 bases and the J gene end by 0 bases; junction bases not matched to a gene: 8. The CDR3: CSAITQLAGSTDTQYF. The CDR3 DNA reads TGCAGTGCTATAACCCAACTAGCGGGTAGCACAGATACGCAGTATTTT.

The chain uses TRBV20-1 and TRBJ2-6; tentatively, D is TRBD1 (5 bases). Germline V gene lookup returns CDR1 DFQATT and CDR2 SNEGSKA (reference sequence). This CDR3 is built from 15 residues. V was trimmed by 6 bases and J by 2 bases, leaving 14 bases between them. CDR3 loop: CSAESRATGANVLTF. In DNA, the CDR3 is TGCAGTGCGGAGAGCAGGGCGACTGGGGCCAACGTCCTGACTTTC.

At least ten counts were recorded for this clonotype. The chain combines TRBV20-1 with TRBJ2-7; D unresolved. Trimming removed 4 bases at V and 7 bases at J, with 23 bases between. This CDR3 comprises 15 residues. Per germline, CDR1 DFQATT and CDR2 SNEGSKA (reference sequence). Here the CDR3 reads CSAIHSDLRLGEQYF. The CDR3 coding sequence is TGCAGTGCTATACACTCGGATCTAAGGTTAGGAGAGCAGTACTTC.